Following are 17 T cell receptor beta chains from one sample sequenced in a study of CD8+CD57+ T cells in acquired aplastic anemia. Whoever was chosen for sequencing had shown CD8+CD57+ cell expansion by flow cytometry. The TCR beta profiling, which covered VDJ combination and CDR3 sequence, was carried out using genomic DNA as the template. MiXCR was run by TCRdb on the reads, yielding one entry per CDR3 protein. The sample carries fewer than 250,000 distinct CDR3 sequences, more than 45% recorded once. The sample comprised sorted CD4+, CD8+, or CD8+CD57+ T cells (not recorded which) from PBMCs. Source of these receptors: a human donor with aplastic anemia.

The chain has TRBV19 and TRBJ2-5, with 10 bases aligning to TRBD1. The CDR3 runs to 16 residues. The V and J ends lost 5 bases and 5 bases, in that order; junction bases with no gene match: 11. CDR1 LNHDA and CDR2 SQIVND come from the germline V gene (reference sequence). The CDR3 bases are TGTGCCAGTAGTCCCCGGGACAGGGGTTCTCGGGAGACCCAGTACTTC. This encodes CASSPRDRGSRETQYF.

This clonotype appeared a few times. V gene TRBV6-2 or TRBV6-3 combines with J gene TRBJ2-3; 7 bases match TRBD2. Per the germline V gene, CDR1 is MNHEY and CDR2 is SVGEGT. This CDR3 region has 18 residues. The V and J ends lost 2 bases and 0 bases, in that order; junction bases with no gene match: 11. The CDR3 DNA reads TGTGCCAGCAGTTACGAATTTACCAGCGGGGTCAGCACAGATACGCAGTATTTT. Protein: CASSYEFTSGVSTDTQYF.

This clonotype has a count of ten or more. The V gene is TRBV24-1, the J gene TRBJ2-1; D possibly corresponds to TRBD1 (6 bases). V was trimmed by 4 bases and J by 0 bases, leaving 6 bases between them. In germline, CDR1 is KGHDR, CDR2 SFDVKD. The length of the CDR3 is 14 residues. The CDR3 here is CATSEQGSYNEQFF. CDR3 in DNA: TGTGCCACCAGTGAACAGGGCTCCTACAATGAGCAGTTCTTC.

The sample holds a few counts of this clonotype. A read error may be the cause here, since a much bigger clone is one base away. V gene TRBV7-9 combines with J gene TRBJ2-7, with 13 bases lining up with TRBD2. The V gene's germline CDR1 is SEHNR and CDR2 FQNEAQ (reference sequence). Trimming removed 5 bases from V and 1 base from J; junction bases left unmatched: 2. This CDR3 is built from 15 residues. The chain's CDR3 is CASSAGLAGSYEQYF. The CDR3 coding sequence is TGTGCCAGCAGCGCGGGACTAGCGGGGTCCTACGAGCAGTACTTC.

This clonotype was detected ten times or more. This rearrangement joins TRBV7-6 to TRBJ1-6; D might be TRBD1 (5 bases). Germline CDR1 SGHVS, CDR2 FNYEAQ. The CDR3 is 16 residues long. Trimming cost V 5 bases and J 3 bases, with 14 bases left between them. The chain's CDR3 is CASSKGRWNYNSPLHF. The CDR3, as DNA: TGTGCCAGCAGCAAGGGACGGTGGAACTATAATTCACCCCTCCACTTT. Variable domain in full (rest from reference TRBV7-6 and TRBJ1-6): GAGVSQSPRYKVTKRGQDVALRCDPISGHVSLYWYRQALGQGPEFLTYFNYEAQQDKSGLPNDRFSAERPEGSISTLTIQRTEQRDSAMYRCASSKGRWNYNSPLHFGNGTRLTVT.

The chain links TRBV6-6 to TRBJ1-2; D possibly corresponds to TRBD1 (5 bases). Deletions cut 0 bases from V and 7 bases from J, with 9 bases between. CDR3 length equals 13 residues. Germline V gives CDR1 MNHNY, CDR2 SVGAGI (reference sequence). The CDR3 sequence: CASSYSGAGGYTF. The CDR3 coding sequence is TGTGCCAGCAGTTACTCTGGGGCGGGTGGCTACACCTTC.

The chain is built from TRBV7-2 and TRBJ2-7, with D tentatively TRBD2 (5 bases). The closer fit of TRBJ2-1 to the DNA end suggests the J call may be wrong. The length of the CDR3 is 13 residues. Germline CDR1 SGHTA, CDR2 FQGNSA. The CDR3 spells CASSLDGIGEQFF. The CDR3 coding sequence is TGTGCCAGCAGCTTAGACGGGATTGGTGAGCAGTTCTTC.

The chain recombines TRBV19 with TRBJ1-2, with TRBD1 as a possible D gene (5 bases). Trimming removed 4 bases from V and 4 bases from J, with 10 bases in between. The CDR3 runs 13 residues. Germline V gene sequence: CDR1 LNHDA, CDR2 SQIVND (reference sequence). In DNA, the CDR3 is TGTGCCAGTAGTAGGGACGCCCCCTATGGCTACACCTTC. Its protein product is CASSRDAPYGYTF.

This clonotype was detected only once. The germline gene is not matched at one end of the junction; a read error may be the cause. V and J are TRBV7-2 and TRBJ2-1, with 9 positions matching TRBD2. The CDR3 totals 15 residues. Germline CDR1 reads SGHTA; CDR2 reads FQGNSA. In DNA form, the CDR3 reads TGTGCCGGCAGCTTAGCGGGGGCAGCCTACAATGAGCAGTTCTTC. Its protein is CAGSLAGAAYNEQFF.

The chain has TRBV5-8 and TRBJ2-5; D is perhaps TRBD1 (5 bases). Germline V gene lookup returns CDR1 SGHTS and CDR2 YDEGEE. This CDR3 is built from 13 residues. V lost 1 base and J 5 bases, leaving 9 bases between the germline ends. In DNA form, the CDR3 reads TGTGCCAGCAGCTTGTCAGGGTCCGAGACCCAGTACTTC. Translating it yields CASSLSGSETQYF.

This clonotype was recorded a few times. V gene TRBV20-1 combines with J gene TRBJ2-1; 9 bases are shared with TRBD2. The J segment lost 2 bases and the V segment lost 5 bases, leaving 1 base of the junction unmatched. Germline CDR1 DFQATT, CDR2 SNEGSKA (reference sequence). The CDR3 is made up of 13 amino acids. The CDR3: CSARGGAYNEQFF. DNA of the CDR3: TGCAGTGCTCGCGGGGGGGCCTACAATGAGCAGTTCTTC.

V gene TRBV9 combines with J gene TRBJ2-3; perhaps TRBD2 as D (6 bases). CDR1 is SGDLS, CDR2 YYNGEE, per germline. Trimming stripped 3 bases from V and 11 bases from J, with 22 bases between. The CDR3 spans 15 residues. In nucleotides, the CDR3 is TGTGCCAGCAGCGGGTTGAGGGAGGAGGAGGGTGAGCAGTATTTT. This gives the protein CASSGLREEEGEQYF.

This clonotype has a single count. V is TRBV12-3 or TRBV12-4 and J is TRBJ2-7; TRBD1 agrees at 8 bases. The length of the CDR3 is 15 residues. V shed 1 base, J shed 3 bases, and the junction held 5 bases outside the gene matches. CDR3 sequence: CASSLVWDRHYEQYF. CDR3 DNA sequence: TGTGCCAGCAGTTTAGTTTGGGACAGGCACTACGAGCAGTACTTC.

J is TRBJ2-1 and V is TRBV29-1, with 9 positions matching TRBD2. After removal of 7 bases from V and 5 bases from J, the junction contained 6 bases not matched to a gene. CDR1 is SQVTM, CDR2 ANQGSEA, per germline. The CDR3 has 13 residues. The CDR3, as DNA: TGCAGCGAGCTAGCGGGGACTGACAATGAGCAGTTCTTC. This encodes CSELAGTDNEQFF.

This rearrangement joins TRBV12-3 or TRBV12-4 to TRBJ1-3; no definite D call. The CDR3 sequence is 13 residues long. The germline V and J ends were trimmed by 6 bases and 4 bases, with 10 bases remaining between them. CDR3 loop: CASRLPEGNTIYF. The DNA of the CDR3 is TGTGCCAGCAGACTACCTGAGGGAAACACCATATATTTT.

Ten or more counts support this clonotype. The genes are TRBV7-9 and TRBJ1-5; 9 nucleotides line up with TRBD1. V shed 1 base, J shed 2 bases, and the junction held 6 bases outside the gene matches. The germline V gene has CDR1 SEHNR and CDR2 FQNEAQ (reference sequence). The CDR3 contains 17 residues. DNA of the CDR3: TGTGCCAGCAGCTTAGGCGGGACAGGGATGGGCAATCAGCCCCAGCATTTT. It codes for CASSLGGTGMGNQPQHF.

This clonotype appeared a few times. V is TRBV20-1 and J is TRBJ2-7; 11 bases are a match to TRBD2. The germline V gene encodes CDR1 DFQATT and CDR2 SNEGSKA (reference sequence). Trimming at V came to 0 bases and at J to 0 bases, leaving 10 bases not matched to a gene. The CDR3 covers 18 residues. CDR3 sequence reads: CSARDPSTSGIGSYEQYF. In nucleotides, the CDR3 is TGCAGTGCTAGAGACCCCTCGACTAGCGGGATCGGCTCCTACGAGCAGTACTTC.